These T cell receptor beta chains were read from a single sample in a study of T cell responses to AZD1222 COVID-19 vaccine. This table comes from immunoSEQ multiplex PCR, and its TCRdb copy is limited to in-frame clones, with some not included. Of 80,000 to 100,000 clones listed, roughly 89% are singletons. This material consisted of peripheral blood, taken 28 days after the second AZD1222 dose. The receptors derive from an adult who received the AZD1222 COVID-19 vaccine. CDR3s include the opening cysteine and the closing phenylalanine or tryptophan.

v_call,j_call,cdr3_aa
TRBV7-2,TRBJ2-7,CASSLDTGKQYF
TRBV7-7,TRBJ2-1,CASSLDRVGSNEQFF
TRBV2,TRBJ1-2,CASRGQGENYGYTF
TRBV9,TRBJ2-7,CASSVRTVPYEQYF
TRBV10-3,TRBJ1-1,CAISPPGKNTEAFF
TRBV3-1/TRBV3-2,TRBJ2-7,CASSPGRINYEQYF
TRBV6-2/TRBV6-3,TRBJ2-4,CASSKPDRSTLAKNIQYF
TRBV5-6,TRBJ2-1,CASSLGQGYNEQFF
TRBV2,TRBJ2-1,CASSALGFEQFF
TRBV14,TRBJ1-2,CASSQSSAYGYTF
TRBV11-1,TRBJ2-7,CASSPGQGTSYEQYF
TRBV3-1/TRBV3-2,TRBJ2-7,CASSPRTRTYEQYF
TRBV27,TRBJ2-3,CASRRGTGGSVAQYF
TRBV4-3,TRBJ2-2,CASSQVRPGELFF
TRBV5-5,TRBJ2-3,CASSLGQSQPTQYF
TRBV6-5,TRBJ2-7,CASSYSFGGDEQYF
TRBV7-6,TRBJ2-1,CASLTGPYNEQFF
TRBV2,TRBJ2-1,CASNEQFF
TRBV12-3/TRBV12-4,TRBJ2-5,CASSLGVGSPQYF
TRBV7-9,TRBJ1-2,CASSPTGNYGYTF
TRBV7-8,TRBJ1-2,CASSVSTGGAGYTF
TRBV7-9,TRBJ2-3,CASSLAGQDTDTQYF
TRBV6-6,TRBJ1-3,CASIPTGSSGNTIYF
TRBV15,TRBJ1-1,CATSRGAETEAFF
TRBV19,TRBJ1-1,CASSTDTEAFF
TRBV7-2,TRBJ1-2,CASSKGQGYGYTF
TRBV7-8,TRBJ1-2,CASSLALGGRDYGYTF